Following are 17 T cell receptor beta chains from one sample sequenced in a study of T cell responses to AZD1222 COVID-19 vaccine. Profiled with immunoSEQ multiplex PCR; TCRdb holds only in-frame clones, not every one. Here the sample spans 150,000 to 170,000 clones, about 88% being singletons. The starting material was peripheral blood, obtained on day 0 of AZD1222 vaccination. These TCRs come from an adult in good health.

This chain connects TRBV7-2 to TRBJ1-5; D remains ambiguous. With 1 base removed from V and 7 bases from J, the gap between germline ends came to 14 bases. The germline CDR1 and CDR2 sequences are SGHTA and FQGNSA. This CDR3 is 15 amino acids long. CDR3 DNA sequence: TGTGCCAGCAGCTTAGAGGGCACAACCCAACAGCCCCAGCATTTT. This translates into CASSLEGTTQQPQHF. Variable domain in full (rest from reference TRBV7-2 and TRBJ1-5): GAGVSQSPSNKVTEKGKDVELRCDPISGHTALYWYRQSLGQGLEFLIYFQGNSAPDKSGLPSDRFSAERTGGSVSTLTIQRTQQEDSAVYLCASSLEGTTQQPQHFGDGTRLSIL.

This clone was recorded only once. The J gene is TRBJ2-5, the V gene TRBV29-1; D is perhaps TRBD2 (6 bases). V was pared by 4 bases and J by 9 bases, with 12 bases between. CDR3 length equals 11 residues. Germline CDR1 reads SQVTM; CDR2 reads ANQGSEA. In nucleotides, the CDR3 is TGCAGCGTTGGGGGGGAAGGGGCCCAGTACTTC. Its translation: CSVGGEGAQYF.

The chain joins TRBV5-4 to TRBJ2-7, with D unclear. This CDR3 is built from 13 residues. Germline CDR1 and CDR2: SGHNT and YYREEE (reference sequence). Trimming stripped 3 bases from V and 5 bases from J, with 12 bases between. CDR3 sequence reads: CASSSNSYNEQYF. The CDR3 nucleotides are TGTGCCAGCAGCTCTAACTCCTACAACGAGCAGTACTTC.

The rearrangement links TRBV5-1 to TRBJ2-6; 9 bases match TRBD1. The CDR3 loop spans 17 amino acids. CDR1 is SGHRS, CDR2 YFSETQ, per germline. V lost 6 bases, J lost 0 bases, and 7 bases stayed unmatched. CDR3 protein: CASTQGALNSGANVLTF. The CDR3 coding sequence is TGCGCCAGCACACAGGGGGCTCTAAACTCTGGGGCCAACGTCCTGACTTTC.

V usage is TRBV13 and J usage is TRBJ2-1, with 8 bases that match TRBD1. From germline, CDR1 is PRHDT and CDR2 FYEKMQ (reference sequence). After removal of 2 bases from V and 2 bases from J, the junction contained 5 bases not matched to a gene. CDR3 length: 16 amino acids. In DNA form, the CDR3 reads TGTGCCAGCAGCTTACGGTCAGGGGGCGCCTACAATGAGCAGTTCTTC. It codes for CASSLRSGGAYNEQFF.

The chain couples TRBV5-1 to TRBJ2-3; 8 positions agree with TRBD2. This CDR3 region has 15 residues. Germline values: CDR1 SGHRS, CDR2 YFSETQ. The V and J ends lost 1 base and 4 bases, in that order; junction bases with no gene match: 5. CDR3 protein: CASSLSSGAADTQYF. As DNA, the CDR3 is TGCGCCAGCAGCTTGAGTAGCGGGGCGGCAGATACGCAGTATTTT.

The chain recombines TRBV27 with TRBJ1-1; D may be TRBD1 (5 bases). The CDR3 loop spans 17 amino acids. The germline V and J ends were trimmed by 2 bases and 0 bases, with 16 bases remaining between them. Germline V CDR1 and CDR2: MNHEY, SMNVEV (reference sequence). The CDR3 protein is CASSLLGGNGMNTEAFF. The DNA for the CDR3 is TGTGCCAGCAGTTTACTGGGGGGGAACGGGATGAACACTGAAGCTTTCTTT.

The chain links TRBV28 to TRBJ1-1; D is unclear. The ends were cut back, 5 bases at V and 8 bases at J, with 15 bases in the middle. In germline, CDR1 is MDHEN, CDR2 SYDVKM. The CDR3 contains 13 residues. CDR3 loop: CASSETRWLEAFF. CDR3 coding DNA: TGTGCCAGCAGTGAAACAAGGTGGTTGGAAGCTTTCTTT.

The chain joins TRBV5-6 to TRBJ1-3; tentative D call: TRBD1 (5 bases). This CDR3 region has 15 residues. Germline V CDR1 and CDR2: SGHDT, YYEEEE. The germline V and J ends were trimmed by 4 bases and 1 base, with 12 bases remaining between them. The CDR3 DNA reads as TGTGCCAGCAGCCCCACAAGGGGTTCTGGAAACACCATATATTTT. Translated: CASSPTRGSGNTIYF.

This chain connects TRBV7-2 to TRBJ1-4, with 7 bases identical to TRBD1. Germline CDR1 and CDR2: SGHTA and FQGNSA. This CDR3 spans 14 amino acids. After removal of 5 bases from V and 5 bases from J, the junction contained 5 bases not matched to a gene. Here the CDR3 DNA reads TGTGCCAGCAGCCCGGACAGGAAGAATGAAAAACTGTTTTTT. Translated, it gives CASSPDRKNEKLFF.

The chain has TRBV6-6 and TRBJ1-4, with 7 bases lining up with TRBD1. Looked up from germline, CDR1 is MNHNY and CDR2 is SVGAGI (reference sequence). The V segment lost 4 bases and the J segment 7 bases; nucleotides outside the gene matches: 9. The CDR3 length is 15 residues. In DNA, the CDR3 is TGTGCCAGCAGTTCACAACAGGGGAGCCGTGAAAAACTGTTTTTT. Its translation is CASSSQQGSREKLFF.

This clone has just a few counts. The gene calls are TRBV2 and TRBJ2-5; perhaps TRBD2 as D (6 bases). V was trimmed by 1 base and J by 2 bases, leaving 8 bases between them. The CDR3 is 14 residues long. Germline V gene sequence: CDR1 SNHLY, CDR2 FYNNEI. The DNA for the CDR3 is TGTGCCAGCAGTGAAGGGGACTTTCAAGAGACCCAGTACTTC. Translation gives CASSEGDFQETQYF.

The chain combines TRBV29-1 with TRBJ1-1, with 9 positions matching TRBD1. Germline V gene sequence: CDR1 SQVTM, CDR2 ANQGSEA. Unmatched junction bases numbered 7, after V lost 8 bases and J lost 0 bases. The CDR3 is 14 amino acids. In DNA, the CDR3 is TGCAGCACGCGGACAGGGGAGATGAACACTGAAGCTTTCTTT. Amino acids: CSTRTGEMNTEAFF. Based on the CDR3 plus reference TRBV29-1 and TRBJ1-1, the full variable domain is SAVISQKPSRDICQRGTSLTIQCQVDSQVTMMFWYRQQPGQSLTLIATANQGSEATYESGFVIDKFPISRPNLTFSTLTVSNMSPEDSSIYLCSTRTGEMNTEAFFGQGTRLTVV.

This clone appeared a single time. The chain combines TRBV3-1 (or the pseudogene TRBV3-2) with TRBJ2-7, with D perhaps matching TRBD1 or TRBD2 (5 bases each). CDR3 size: 13 residues. V dropped 7 bases and J dropped 0 bases, with 10 bases sitting between them. The germline gives CDR1 LGHDT, CDR2 YNNKEL (reference sequence). The DNA for the CDR3 is TGTGCCAGCAAAGGGACGAGCTCCTACGAGCAGTACTTC. It encodes CASKGTSSYEQYF.

V is TRBV25-1 and J is TRBJ1-1; D not resolved. The CDR3 covers 14 residues. Germline CDR1 reads MGHDK; CDR2 reads SYGVNS. V was trimmed by 2 bases and J by 7 bases, leaving 14 bases between them. The CDR3 is CASSELGGKGEAFF. The CDR3 DNA follows: TGTGCCAGCAGTGAACTAGGAGGGAAGGGTGAAGCTTTCTTT.

The chain links TRBV5-4 to TRBJ1-2; perhaps TRBD1 as D (6 bases). The germline gives CDR1 SGHNT, CDR2 YYREEE (reference sequence). V was cut by 6 bases and J by 2 bases, with 14 bases left in between. The CDR3 length is 14 residues. The CDR3 DNA follows: TGTGCCAGCACCTCAGGACAGCAAAACTATGGCTACACCTTC. As protein: CASTSGQQNYGYTF.

J is TRBJ2-3 and V is TRBV27, with TRBD2 matching over 14 bases. CDR3 length: 16 residues. The trim removed 5 bases at V and 4 bases at J, leaving 5 bases unmatched. In germline, CDR1 is MNHEY, CDR2 SMNVEV (reference sequence). CDR3 sequence (DNA): TGTGCCAGCAGTCCTTCGGGACTAGCGGGGGCAGATACGCAGTATTTT. Translated, it gives CASSPSGLAGADTQYF.